A selection of T cell receptor beta chains follows, all from one sample in a study of cytomegalovirus exposure and HLA in healthy donors. Produced via immunoSEQ multiplex PCR; TCRdb's table is partial and in-frame only. The data show 120,000 or so clones, about three quarters seen once. The sequenced material came from PBMCs. All receptors come from a woman under 40 in good health and CMV-seronegative. Each CDR3 is given with its conserved first and last residue. Each record gives: D gene, J gene, V gene, clone size, CDR3 DNA, CDR3 protein. The D gene is left open where the match is weak. Size is omitted from some rows. Given values are once, few, many or a class for expanded clones.

d_call: TRBD2; j_call: TRBJ2-1; v_call: TRBV4-3; clone_size: .; cdr3_nt: TGCGCCAGCAGCCAAGGCGGTCTAGCGGGGGGGGAGCAGTTCTTC; cdr3_aa: CASSQGGLAGGEQFF
d_call: .; j_call: TRBJ2-3; v_call: TRBV4-1; clone_size: .; cdr3_nt: TGCGCCAGCAGCCAAGAGGTAGGCGGGGGCACCGATACGCAGTATTTT; cdr3_aa: CASSQEVGGGTDTQYF
d_call: .; j_call: TRBJ1-2; v_call: TRBV29-1; clone_size: once; cdr3_nt: TGCAGCGTTGAAACCTCTACTAACTATGGCTACACCTTC; cdr3_aa: CSVETSTNYGYTF
d_call: TRBD1; j_call: TRBJ1-5; v_call: TRBV28; clone_size: .; cdr3_nt: TGTGCCAGCAGTTTGACAGGGGTTTATAGCAATCAGCCCCAGCATTTT; cdr3_aa: CASSLTGVYSNQPQHF
d_call: .; j_call: TRBJ1-2; v_call: TRBV2; clone_size: once; cdr3_nt: TGTGCCAGCGGAGGTGTGAGTTATGGCTACACCTTC; cdr3_aa: CASGGVSYGYTF
d_call: .; j_call: TRBJ2-7; v_call: TRBV7-2; clone_size: .; cdr3_nt: TGTGCCAGCAGCTTTTCAGGCTACGAGCAGTACTTC; cdr3_aa: CASSFSGYEQYF
d_call: .; j_call: TRBJ2-7; v_call: TRBV7-2; clone_size: .; cdr3_nt: TGTGCCAGCAGCTCCTTGGACTCAACCTACGAGCAGTACTTC; cdr3_aa: CASSSLDSTYEQYF
d_call: .; j_call: TRBJ1-1; v_call: TRBV28; clone_size: .; cdr3_nt: TGTGCCAGCACCAAGGGGGGGGCCGTGAACACTGAAGCTTTCTTT; cdr3_aa: CASTKGGAVNTEAFF
d_call: TRBD1; j_call: TRBJ1-4; v_call: TRBV7-9; clone_size: once; cdr3_nt: TGTGCCAGCAGCTGGCAGGGACAGACTAATGAAAAACTGTTTTTT; cdr3_aa: CASSWQGQTNEKLFF
d_call: .; j_call: TRBJ2-1; v_call: TRBV28; clone_size: few; cdr3_nt: TGTGCCAGCAGGCAAACACAGGGCTACAATGAGCAGTTCTTC; cdr3_aa: CASRQTQGYNEQFF
d_call: TRBD1; j_call: TRBJ2-4; v_call: TRBV14; clone_size: few; cdr3_nt: TGTGCCAGCAGCCAAGATAAAGGGGACAGGGTAGGAGCCCTAGCCAAAAACATTCAGTACTTC; cdr3_aa: CASSQDKGDRVGALAKNIQYF
d_call: TRBD2; j_call: TRBJ2-1; v_call: TRBV15; clone_size: .; cdr3_nt: TGTGCCACCAGCCCCGGGACTAGGAGCTACAATGAGCAGTTCTTC; cdr3_aa: CATSPGTRSYNEQFF
d_call: TRBD1; j_call: TRBJ1-1; v_call: TRBV27; clone_size: .; cdr3_nt: TGTGCCAGCAGGGGACAGGGGTTGACTGAAGCTTTCTTT; cdr3_aa: CASRGQGLTEAFF
d_call: .; j_call: TRBJ1-2; v_call: TRBV4-1; clone_size: .; cdr3_nt: TGCGCCAGCAGCCAAGCTCACGGGGGGCAGCATGGCTACACCTTC; cdr3_aa: CASSQAHGGQHGYTF
d_call: .; j_call: TRBJ1-2; v_call: TRBV6-6; clone_size: .; cdr3_nt: TGTGCCAGCATGGGAGTAGCTAACTATGGCTACACCTTC; cdr3_aa: CASMGVANYGYTF
d_call: TRBD1; j_call: TRBJ1-2; v_call: TRBV5-4; clone_size: .; cdr3_nt: TGTGCCAGCAGCTACAACAGGGGAGTCGGCGGCTACACCTTC; cdr3_aa: CASSYNRGVGGYTF
d_call: .; j_call: TRBJ1-4; v_call: TRBV4-3; clone_size: .; cdr3_nt: TGCGCCAGCAGCTTAGGCGTGGGGGGTAATGAAAAACTGTTTTTT; cdr3_aa: CASSLGVGGNEKLFF
d_call: TRBD2; j_call: TRBJ2-3; v_call: TRBV6-4; clone_size: few; cdr3_nt: TGTGCCAGCAGTGACGGGACTAGCGGCACAGATACGCAGTATTTT; cdr3_aa: CASSDGTSGTDTQYF
d_call: .; j_call: TRBJ1-5; v_call: TRBV28; clone_size: .; cdr3_nt: TGTGCCAGCCGGTTTAGGGGGATCAATGGTCCCCAGCATTTT; cdr3_aa: CASRFRGINGPQHF
d_call: .; j_call: TRBJ2-3; v_call: TRBV9; clone_size: few; cdr3_nt: TGTGCCAGCAGCGGGTCCAGGGGAACTAGCACAGATACGCAGTATTTT; cdr3_aa: CASSGSRGTSTDTQYF
d_call: TRBD1; j_call: TRBJ2-2; v_call: TRBV11-1; clone_size: .; cdr3_nt: TGTGCCAGCAGCCTCCGGACAGGGCGTAGCACCGGGGAGCTGTTTTTT; cdr3_aa: CASSLRTGRSTGELFF
d_call: .; j_call: TRBJ2-7; v_call: TRBV5-4; clone_size: .; cdr3_nt: TGTGCCAGCAGCCGCGGAGGGGCACAAGACTACGAGCAGTACTTC; cdr3_aa: CASSRGGAQDYEQYF
d_call: TRBD1; j_call: TRBJ2-7; v_call: TRBV29-1; clone_size: .; cdr3_nt: TGCAGCGTTGGACAGGGCGCCCACGAGCAGTACTTC; cdr3_aa: CSVGQGAHEQYF
d_call: .; j_call: TRBJ2-7; v_call: TRBV4-3; clone_size: .; cdr3_nt: TGCGCCAGCAGCCAAGTCGATAGCGGCTACGAGCAGTACTTC; cdr3_aa: CASSQVDSGYEQYF
d_call: TRBD1; j_call: TRBJ2-5; v_call: TRBV30; clone_size: .; cdr3_nt: TGTGCCTGGAGGGAAGGGGGCGCAATCCAAGAGACCCAGTACTTC; cdr3_aa: CAWREGGAIQETQYF
d_call: TRBD1; j_call: TRBJ2-7; v_call: TRBV6-1; clone_size: few; cdr3_nt: TGTGCCAGCAGTGAAGGACAGGGGGCCCCCTACGAGCAGTACTTC; cdr3_aa: CASSEGQGAPYEQYF
d_call: TRBD2; j_call: TRBJ2-7; v_call: TRBV4-1; clone_size: .; cdr3_nt: TGCGCCAGCAGTTACGGGACTAGCGGTACCTACGAGCAGTACTTC; cdr3_aa: CASSYGTSGTYEQYF
d_call: .; j_call: TRBJ1-5; v_call: TRBV28; clone_size: few; cdr3_nt: TGTGCCAGCAGTTTGCAGGCAAGAAAGCAGCCCCAGCATTTT; cdr3_aa: CASSLQARKQPQHF
d_call: TRBD2; j_call: TRBJ2-7; v_call: TRBV7-9; clone_size: .; cdr3_nt: TGTGCCAGCAGCTTAGCTAGCGGGAGTGTAAACGAGCAGTACTTC; cdr3_aa: CASSLASGSVNEQYF
d_call: TRBD1; j_call: TRBJ2-5; v_call: TRBV5-8; clone_size: .; cdr3_nt: TGTGCCAGCAGCCGCGACAGGGGGCTACGGCGAGAGACCCAGTACTTC; cdr3_aa: CASSRDRGLRRETQYF
d_call: TRBD1; j_call: TRBJ1-6; v_call: TRBV28; clone_size: .; cdr3_nt: TGTGCCAGCAGCGACAGGGGAAATTCACCCCTCCACTTT; cdr3_aa: CASSDRGNSPLHF
d_call: .; j_call: TRBJ2-1; v_call: TRBV4-3; clone_size: .; cdr3_nt: TGCGCCAGCAGCCAAGAGTGGCCTGTCGCATGGGAGCAGTTCTTC; cdr3_aa: CASSQEWPVAWEQFF
d_call: .; j_call: TRBJ1-6; v_call: TRBV30; clone_size: few; cdr3_nt: TGTGCCTGGAGTGAGAGCTCCTATAATTCACCCCTCCACTTT; cdr3_aa: CAWSESSYNSPLHF
d_call: .; j_call: TRBJ1-4; v_call: TRBV11-2; clone_size: .; cdr3_nt: TGTGCCAGCAGCTCTCACCCCAAACAGGCGGAAATGGGGAAACTGTTTTTT; cdr3_aa: CASSSHPKQAEMGKLFF
d_call: .; j_call: TRBJ1-1; v_call: TRBV4-3; clone_size: .; cdr3_nt: TGCGCCAGCAGCCAAGACTTACAGAACACTGAAGCTTTCTTT; cdr3_aa: CASSQDLQNTEAFF
d_call: .; j_call: TRBJ2-7; v_call: TRBV28; clone_size: .; cdr3_nt: TGTGCCAGCAGTGCCACAGGGATTACCTACGAGCAGTACTTC; cdr3_aa: CASSATGITYEQYF
d_call: .; j_call: TRBJ2-7; v_call: TRBV9; clone_size: .; cdr3_nt: TGTGCCAGCAGCGCAGGCCACGGGGTGGGCTACGAGCAGTACTTC; cdr3_aa: CASSAGHGVGYEQYF
d_call: .; j_call: TRBJ1-1; v_call: TRBV2; clone_size: .; cdr3_nt: TGTGCCAGCAGTGAACGTCAGGGGCTCATGAACACTGAAGCTTTCTTT; cdr3_aa: CASSERQGLMNTEAFF
d_call: TRBD1; j_call: TRBJ2-7; v_call: TRBV6-5; clone_size: few; cdr3_nt: TGTGCCAGCCGCGGTCCAGGGGGCGCGTACGAGCAGTACTTC; cdr3_aa: CASRGPGGAYEQYF
d_call: .; j_call: TRBJ2-1; v_call: TRBV11-1; clone_size: .; cdr3_nt: TGTGCCAGCAGCTTAATGACTCTTACTGCCAATGAGCAGTTCTTC; cdr3_aa: CASSLMTLTANEQFF